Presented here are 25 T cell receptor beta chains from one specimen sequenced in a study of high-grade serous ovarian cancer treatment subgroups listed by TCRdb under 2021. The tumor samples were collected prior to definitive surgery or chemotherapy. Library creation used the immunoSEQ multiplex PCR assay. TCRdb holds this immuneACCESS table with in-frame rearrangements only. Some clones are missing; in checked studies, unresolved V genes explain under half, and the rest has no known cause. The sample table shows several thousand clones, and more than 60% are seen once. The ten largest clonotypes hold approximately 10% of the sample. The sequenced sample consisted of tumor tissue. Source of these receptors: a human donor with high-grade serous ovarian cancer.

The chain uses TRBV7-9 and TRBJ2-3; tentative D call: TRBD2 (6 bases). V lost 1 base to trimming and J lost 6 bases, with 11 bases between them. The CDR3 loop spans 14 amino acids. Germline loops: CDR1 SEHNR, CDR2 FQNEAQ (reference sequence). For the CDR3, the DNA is TGTGCCAGCAGCTTAGTAGGCGGGGTGGATACGCAGTATTTT. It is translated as CASSLVGGVDTQYF.

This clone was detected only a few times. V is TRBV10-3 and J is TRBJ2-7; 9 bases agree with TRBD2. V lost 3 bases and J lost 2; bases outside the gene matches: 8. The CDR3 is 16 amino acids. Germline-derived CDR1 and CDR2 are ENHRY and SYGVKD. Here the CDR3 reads CAISEPGLAIAYEQYF. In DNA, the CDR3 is TGTGCCATCAGTGAACCGGGACTAGCCATCGCCTACGAGCAGTACTTC.

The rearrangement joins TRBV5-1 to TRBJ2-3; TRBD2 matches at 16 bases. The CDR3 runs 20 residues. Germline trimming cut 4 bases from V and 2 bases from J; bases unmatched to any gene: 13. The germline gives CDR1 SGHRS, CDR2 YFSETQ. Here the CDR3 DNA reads TGCGCCAGCAGCAAGGGACTAGCGGGGGGGCTTAACCCCTCCACAGATACGCAGTATTTT. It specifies CASSKGLAGGLNPSTDTQYF.

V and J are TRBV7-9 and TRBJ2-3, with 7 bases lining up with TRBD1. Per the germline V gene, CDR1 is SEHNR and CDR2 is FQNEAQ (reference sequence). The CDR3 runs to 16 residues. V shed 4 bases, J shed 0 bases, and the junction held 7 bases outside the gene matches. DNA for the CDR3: TGTGCCAGCAGCTCAGGACAGGTGGGAAGCACAGATACGCAGTATTTT. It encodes CASSSGQVGSTDTQYF.

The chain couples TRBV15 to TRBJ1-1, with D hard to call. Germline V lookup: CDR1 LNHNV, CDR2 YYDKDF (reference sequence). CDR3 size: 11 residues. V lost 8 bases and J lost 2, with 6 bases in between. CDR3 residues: CATSRNTEAFF. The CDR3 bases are TGTGCCACCTCCCGTAACACTGAAGCTTTCTTT.

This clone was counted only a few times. Here the CDR3 DNA reads TGTGCCAGCTCACCTAGCAGGGCTATGGGGCTGTTTTTT. It specifies CASSPSRAMGLFF. This chain links TRBV18 with TRBJ1-4; the D gene is possibly TRBD1 (5 bases). This CDR3 comprises 13 residues. The germline V and J ends were trimmed by 3 bases and 14 bases, with 16 bases remaining between them. Germline V gene lookup returns CDR1 KGHSH and CDR2 LQKENI. The whole variable domain, filled in from reference TRBV18 and TRBJ1-4, reads NAGVMQNPRHLVRRRGQEARLRCSPMKGHSHVYWYRQLPEEGLKFMVYLQKENIIDESGMPKERFSAEFPKEGPSILRIQQVVRGDSAAYFCASSPSRAMGLFFGSGTQLSVL.

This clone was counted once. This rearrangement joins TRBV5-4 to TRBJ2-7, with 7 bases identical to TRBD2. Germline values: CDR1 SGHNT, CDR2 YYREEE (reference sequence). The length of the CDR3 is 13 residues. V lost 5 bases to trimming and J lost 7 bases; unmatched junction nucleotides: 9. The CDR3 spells CASSTLGGGEQYF. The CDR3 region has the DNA TGTGCCAGCAGTACACTGGGGGGAGGGGAGCAGTACTTC. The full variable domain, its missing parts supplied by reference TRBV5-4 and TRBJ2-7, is ETGVTQSPTHLIKTRGQQVTLRCSSQSGHNTVSWYQQALGQGPQFIFQYYREEENGRGNFPPRFSGLQFPNYSSELNVNALELDDSALYLCASSTLGGGEQYFGPGTRLTVT.

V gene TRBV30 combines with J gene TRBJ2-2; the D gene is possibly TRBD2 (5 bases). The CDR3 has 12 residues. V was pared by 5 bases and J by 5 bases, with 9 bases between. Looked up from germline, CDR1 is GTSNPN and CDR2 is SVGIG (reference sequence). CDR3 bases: TGTGCCTGGGCCCGGGGAACCGGGGAGCTGTTTTTT. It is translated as CAWARGTGELFF.

The CDR3 DNA reads as TGTGCCAGCAGCCTGTATGCGGGGGGAATGGAAGAGACCCAGTACTTC. This sequence encodes CASSLYAGGMEETQYF. The chain employs TRBV7-6 and TRBJ2-5, with 8 bases that match TRBD2. The CDR3 runs 16 residues. Germline loops: CDR1 SGHVS, CDR2 FNYEAQ. Trimming removed 5 bases from V and 3 bases from J; junction bases left unmatched: 11.

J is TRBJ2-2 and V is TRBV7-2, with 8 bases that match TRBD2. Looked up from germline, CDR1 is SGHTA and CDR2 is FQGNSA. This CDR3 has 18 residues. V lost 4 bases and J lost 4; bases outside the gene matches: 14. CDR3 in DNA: TGTGCCAGCAGCTCCCCCCTCGGGGGGGGTTCGACCACCGGGGAGCTGTTTTTT. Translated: CASSSPLGGGSTTGELFF.

CDR3 in DNA: TGTGCCAGCAGCTTGGTGGGGACTGCCCTCTATGGCTACACCTTC. It codes for CASSLVGTALYGYTF. This rearrangement joins TRBV5-8 to TRBJ1-2, with a weak D call TRBD1 (5 bases). With 0 bases removed from V and 4 bases from J, the gap between germline ends came to 13 bases. The length of the CDR3 is 15 residues. Germline assignment: CDR1 SGHTS and CDR2 YDEGEE.

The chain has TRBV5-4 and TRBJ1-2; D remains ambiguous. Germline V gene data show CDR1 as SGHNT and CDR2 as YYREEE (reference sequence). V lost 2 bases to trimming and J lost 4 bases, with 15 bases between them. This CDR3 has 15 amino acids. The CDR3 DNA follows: TGTGCCAGCAGCTTCCTTCAGAACCCGATCTATGGCTACACCTTC. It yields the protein CASSFLQNPIYGYTF.

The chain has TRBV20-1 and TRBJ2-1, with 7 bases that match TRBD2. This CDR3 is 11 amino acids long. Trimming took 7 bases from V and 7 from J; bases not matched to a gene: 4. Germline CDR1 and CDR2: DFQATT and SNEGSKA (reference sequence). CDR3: CSVGGRNEQFF. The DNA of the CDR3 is TGCAGTGTGGGCGGGAGAAATGAGCAGTTCTTC.

The CDR3 loop is CASSFLSTMTGPPYEQYF. Written as DNA, the CDR3 is TGTGCCAGCAGCTTTCTCTCAACAATGACAGGGCCCCCCTACGAGCAGTACTTC. This chain uses TRBV7-6 with TRBJ2-7; 7 bases are a match to TRBD1. This CDR3 is 18 amino acids long. V lost 3 bases to trimming and J lost 2 bases; unmatched junction nucleotides: 16. CDR1 SGHVS and CDR2 FNYEAQ come from the germline V gene.

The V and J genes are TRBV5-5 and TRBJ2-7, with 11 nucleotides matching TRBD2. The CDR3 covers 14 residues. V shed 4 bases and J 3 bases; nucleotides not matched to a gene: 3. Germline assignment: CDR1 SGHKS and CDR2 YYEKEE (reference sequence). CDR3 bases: TGTGCCAGCAGCCCTGGGACTAGCGGCTACGAGCAGTACTTC. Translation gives CASSPGTSGYEQYF.

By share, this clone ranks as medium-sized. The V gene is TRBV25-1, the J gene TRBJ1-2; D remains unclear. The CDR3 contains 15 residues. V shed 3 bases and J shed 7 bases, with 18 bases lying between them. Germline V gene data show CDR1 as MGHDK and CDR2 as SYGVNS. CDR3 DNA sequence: TGTGCCAGCAGTGATCTTGGGGAGGTCGGTGGTGGCTACACCTTC. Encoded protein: CASSDLGEVGGGYTF.

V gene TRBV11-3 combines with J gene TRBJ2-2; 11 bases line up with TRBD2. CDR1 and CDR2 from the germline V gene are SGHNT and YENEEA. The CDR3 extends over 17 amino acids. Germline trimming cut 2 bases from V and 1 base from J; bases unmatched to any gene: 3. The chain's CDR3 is CASSLTLAGGNTGELFF. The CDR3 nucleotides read TGTGCCAGCAGCTTAACTCTAGCGGGAGGGAACACCGGGGAGCTGTTTTTT.

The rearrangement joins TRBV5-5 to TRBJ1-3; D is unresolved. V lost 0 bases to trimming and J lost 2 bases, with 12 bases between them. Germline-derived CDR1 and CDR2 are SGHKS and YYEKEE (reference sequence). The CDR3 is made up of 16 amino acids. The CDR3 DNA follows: TGTGCCAGCAGCTTGGTGGCAGACAACGCTGGAAACACCATATATTTT. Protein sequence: CASSLVADNAGNTIYF. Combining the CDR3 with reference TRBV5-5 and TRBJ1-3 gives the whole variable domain DAGVTQSPTHLIKTRGQQVTLRCSPISGHKSVSWYQQVLGQGPQFIFQYYEKEERGRGNFPDRFSARQFPNYSSELNVNALLLGDSALYLCASSLVADNAGNTIYFGEGSWLTVV.

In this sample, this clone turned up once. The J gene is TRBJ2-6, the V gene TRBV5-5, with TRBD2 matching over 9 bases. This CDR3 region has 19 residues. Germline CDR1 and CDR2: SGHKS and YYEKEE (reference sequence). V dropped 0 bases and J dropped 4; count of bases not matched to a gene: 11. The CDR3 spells CASSLGLAGSWVGANVLTF. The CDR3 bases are TGTGCCAGCAGCTTGGGCCTAGCGGGGTCTTGGGTAGGGGCCAACGTCCTGACTTTC.

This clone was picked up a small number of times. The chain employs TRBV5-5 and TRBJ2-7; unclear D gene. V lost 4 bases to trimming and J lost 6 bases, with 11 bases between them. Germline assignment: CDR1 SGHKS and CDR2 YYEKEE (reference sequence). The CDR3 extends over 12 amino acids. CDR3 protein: CASSRALGEQYF. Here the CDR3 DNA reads TGTGCCAGCAGCAGGGCTCTCGGCGAGCAGTACTTC.

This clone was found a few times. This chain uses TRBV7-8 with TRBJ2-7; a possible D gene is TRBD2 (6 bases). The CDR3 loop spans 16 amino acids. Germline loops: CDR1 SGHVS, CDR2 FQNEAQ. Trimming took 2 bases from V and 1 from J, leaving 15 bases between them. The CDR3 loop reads CASSLSLWGESYEQYF. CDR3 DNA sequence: TGTGCCAGCAGCTTATCCCTTTGGGGGGAGTCCTACGAGCAGTACTTC. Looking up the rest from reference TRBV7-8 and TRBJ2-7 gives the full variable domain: GAGVSQSPRYKVAKRGQDVALRCDPISGHVSLFWYQQALGQGPEFLTYFQNEAQLDKSGLPSDRFFAERPEGSVSTLKIQRTQQEDSAVYLCASSLSLWGESYEQYFGPGTRLTVT.

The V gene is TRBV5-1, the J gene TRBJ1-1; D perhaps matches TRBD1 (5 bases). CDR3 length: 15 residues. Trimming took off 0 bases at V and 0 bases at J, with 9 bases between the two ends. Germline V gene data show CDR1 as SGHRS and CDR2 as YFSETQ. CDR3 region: CASSLGVGVNTEAFF. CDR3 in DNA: TGCGCCAGCAGCTTGGGCGTGGGGGTGAACACTGAAGCTTTCTTT.

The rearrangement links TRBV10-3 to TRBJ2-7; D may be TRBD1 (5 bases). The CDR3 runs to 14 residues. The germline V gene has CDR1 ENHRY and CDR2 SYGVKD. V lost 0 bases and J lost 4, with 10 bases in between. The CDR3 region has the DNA TGTGCCATCAGTGAGTCGGGGCAGCATTACGAGCAGTACTTC. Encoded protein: CAISESGQHYEQYF.

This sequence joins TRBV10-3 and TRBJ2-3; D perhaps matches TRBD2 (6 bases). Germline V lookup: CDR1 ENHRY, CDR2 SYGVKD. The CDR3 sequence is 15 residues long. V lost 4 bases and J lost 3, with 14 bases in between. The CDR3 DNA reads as TGTGCCATCAGTGGGAGCGGGTCCTTTACAGATACGCAGTATTTT. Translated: CAISGSGSFTDTQYF.

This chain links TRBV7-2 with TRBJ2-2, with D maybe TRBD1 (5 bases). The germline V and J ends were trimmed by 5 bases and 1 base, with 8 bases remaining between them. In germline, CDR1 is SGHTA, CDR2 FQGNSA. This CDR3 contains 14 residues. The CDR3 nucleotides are TGTGCCAGCAGCACAGACAGGAACACCGGGGAGCTGTTTTTT. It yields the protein CASSTDRNTGELFF.